This TCR beta chain comes out of a study of blood T cell repertoires in COVID-19. Profiling relied on immunoSEQ multiplex PCR, and the TCRdb table lists in-frame clones only, not all of them. The sample contains 200,000 to 250,000 clones, 70% to 90% of which appear only once. V shed 5 bases, J shed 3 bases, and the junction held 9 bases outside the gene matches. The CDR3 runs 15 residues. Germline loops: CDR1 SGHVS, CDR2 FNYEAQ. V is TRBV7-6 and J is TRBJ2-7; 8 bases fit TRBD1. The sequencing input was peripheral blood. The receptor was isolated from a man aged 35-49 years with acute or convalescent COVID-19. The CDR3: CASSAGTGGLYEQYF. In DNA form, the CDR3 reads TGTGCCAGCAGCGCAGGGACAGGCGGTCTCTACGAGCAGTACTTC.